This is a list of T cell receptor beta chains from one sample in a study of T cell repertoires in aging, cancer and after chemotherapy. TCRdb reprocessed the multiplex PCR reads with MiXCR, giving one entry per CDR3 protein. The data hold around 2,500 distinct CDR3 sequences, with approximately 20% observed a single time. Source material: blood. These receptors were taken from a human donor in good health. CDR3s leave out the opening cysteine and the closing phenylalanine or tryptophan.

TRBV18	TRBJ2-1	ASSPKGSSYNEQF
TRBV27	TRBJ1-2	ASSPIGGSYT
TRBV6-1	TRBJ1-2	ASLKGTENYGYT
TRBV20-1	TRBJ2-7	SARDAGTSSYEQY
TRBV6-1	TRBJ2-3	ASSARTGITDTQY
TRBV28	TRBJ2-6	ASSLLGVGRAPSGGANVLT
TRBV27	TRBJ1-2	ASRKSGRRANYGYT
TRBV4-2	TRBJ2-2	ASSQDGGVGELF
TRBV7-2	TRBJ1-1	ASSLAGRGRTEAF
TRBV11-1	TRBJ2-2	ASRAAGELF
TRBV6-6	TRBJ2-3	ASSSGTGGKYTQY
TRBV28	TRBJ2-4	ASRILTGSKNIQY
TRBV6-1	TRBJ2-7	ASRTSGGASEQY
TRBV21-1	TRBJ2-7	ASSGHEEGALSFYEQY
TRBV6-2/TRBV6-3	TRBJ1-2	ASTHGAGLYGYT
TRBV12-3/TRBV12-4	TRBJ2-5	ASSLGGGSQETQY
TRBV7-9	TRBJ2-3	ASSLGDVGLAGNTDTQY
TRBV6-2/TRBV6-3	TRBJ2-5	ASSYSSRGLWVQETQY
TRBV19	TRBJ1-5	ASSIGTTQH
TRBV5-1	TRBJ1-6	ASKGGQGMSPLH
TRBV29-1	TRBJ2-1	SVEWSRGSRDEQF
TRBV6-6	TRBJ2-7	ASSYSGTYEQY
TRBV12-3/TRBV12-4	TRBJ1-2	ASSLAGTNYGYT
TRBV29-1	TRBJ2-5	SVLGVSDRGSQETQY
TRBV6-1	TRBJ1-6	ARLTGQGVWVYNSPLH
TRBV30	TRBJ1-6	AWKDRGTGDGSPLH
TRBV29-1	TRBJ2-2	SWGRATGELF
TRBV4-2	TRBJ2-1	ASSRVSGGGNEQF
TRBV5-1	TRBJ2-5	ASSLEGQGTQETQY
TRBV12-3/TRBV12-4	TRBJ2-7	ASSLKAGESKQY
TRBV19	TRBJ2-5	ASSTVAGFFGETQY
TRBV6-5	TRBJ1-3	ASSRESPSSGNTIY
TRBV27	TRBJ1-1	ASSWIMNTEAF
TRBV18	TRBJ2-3	ASSPQENTQY
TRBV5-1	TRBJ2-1	ASSLERGLNEQF
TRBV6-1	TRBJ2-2	ASSELQGAQNTGELF
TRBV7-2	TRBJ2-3	ASSSTGQSTDTQY
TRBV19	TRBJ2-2	ASRFSGDTGELF
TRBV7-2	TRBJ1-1	ASSSRGRATEAF
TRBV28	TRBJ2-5	ASRKTGWGETQY
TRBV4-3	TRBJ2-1	ASSLWGYDYNEQF
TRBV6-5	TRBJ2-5	ASSYSPGGLRETQY